These 27 T cell receptor beta chains originate from one sample sequenced in a study of blood T cell repertoires in COVID-19. The assay was immunoSEQ multiplex PCR, and TCRdb's table has in-frame clones only and misses some. The sample lists 150,000 to 180,000 clones; about 80% were seen once. Material: peripheral blood. The source is a woman between 55 and 75 years old with COVID-19, enrolled during active disease.

The rearrangement joins TRBV10-1 to TRBJ1-2; D possibly corresponds to TRBD1 (5 bases). Trimming took 5 bases from V and 3 from J, leaving 10 bases between them. The CDR3 covers 13 residues. CDR1 WNHNN and CDR2 SYGVQD come from the germline V gene (reference sequence). The DNA of the CDR3 is TGCGCCAGCAGTCCCGGGACTTACTATGGCTACACCTTC. Amino acids: CASSPGTYYGYTF.

This clone was seen only once. The gene calls are TRBV2 and TRBJ1-3; D may be TRBD1 (5 bases). V was shortened by 0 bases and J by 11 bases, with 14 bases between the two germline ends. The CDR3 is 14 residues long. Germline V lookup: CDR1 SNHLY, CDR2 FYNNEI. As DNA, the CDR3 is TGTGCCAGCAGTGAAGCCAGGGTTGGTTTTTCCATATATTTT. Protein: CASSEARVGFSIYF.

The rearrangement uses TRBV19 and TRBJ2-7, with D maybe TRBD2 (5 bases). The CDR3 loop spans 12 amino acids. Per germline, CDR1 LNHDA and CDR2 SQIVND (reference sequence). With 3 bases removed from V and 5 bases from J, the gap between germline ends came to 8 bases. CDR3 protein: CASSIGRNEQYF. CDR3 coding DNA: TGTGCCAGTAGTATTGGGAGAAACGAGCAGTACTTC. Using reference TRBV19 and TRBJ2-7 for the parts outside the CDR3, the full variable domain is DGGITQSPKYLFRKEGQNVTLSCEQNLNHDAMYWYRQDPGQGLRLIYYSQIVNDFQKGDIAEGYSVSREKKESFPLTVTSAQKNPTAFYLCASSIGRNEQYFGPGTRLTVT.

The CDR3 sequence: CASREQGARGNTIYF. Here the CDR3 DNA reads TGTGCCAGCAGGGAGCAGGGGGCAAGGGGAAACACCATATATTTT. The rearrangement joins TRBV6-5 to TRBJ1-3; TRBD1 aligns across 8 bases. The CDR3 spans 15 residues. Trimming removed 6 bases from V and 4 bases from J; junction bases left unmatched: 8. In germline, CDR1 is MNHEY, CDR2 SVGAGI.

The chain uses TRBV3-1 (or the pseudogene TRBV3-2) and TRBJ1-4, with 8 bases identical to TRBD1. The CDR3 is made up of 14 amino acids. CDR1 and CDR2 (germline): LGHDT, YNNKEL (reference sequence). V shed 5 bases and J 3 bases; nucleotides not matched to a gene: 2. The CDR3 region has the DNA TGTGCCAGCAGCATCAGGGGGCCTAATGAAAAACTGTTTTTT. Protein sequence: CASSIRGPNEKLFF.

The chain carries TRBV7-3 and TRBJ1-6, with D perhaps TRBD1 (5 bases). CDR3 length equals 14 residues. V was trimmed by 2 bases and J by 7 bases, leaving 9 bases between them. Germline V gene lookup returns CDR1 SGHTA and CDR2 FQGTGA. DNA for the CDR3: TGTGCCAGCAGCTTAGCAGGGATGAATTCACCCCTCCACTTT. Translating gives CASSLAGMNSPLHF. Variable domain in full (rest from reference TRBV7-3 and TRBJ1-6): GAGVSQTPSNKVTEKGKYVELRCDPISGHTALYWYRQSLGQGPEFLIYFQGTGAADDSGLPNDRFFAVRPEGSVSTLKIQRTERGDSAVYLCASSLAGMNSPLHFGNGTRLTVT.

The V gene is TRBV18, the J gene TRBJ2-1; TRBD2 might be the D (5 bases). Per germline, CDR1 KGHSH and CDR2 LQKENI. V lost 4 bases and J lost 5, with 12 bases in between. The length of the CDR3 is 14 residues. In DNA form, the CDR3 reads TGTGCCAGCTCACAGGCTAGCCACAACAATGAGCAGTTCTTC. It specifies CASSQASHNNEQFF.

J is TRBJ1-2 and V is TRBV18, with 9 nucleotides matching TRBD1. Per germline, CDR1 KGHSH and CDR2 LQKENI. Unmatched junction bases numbered 4, after V lost 3 bases and J lost 5 bases. The CDR3 is 14 amino acids. The CDR3 reads CASSPGDREYGYTF. CDR3 nucleotides: TGTGCCAGCTCACCGGGGGACAGGGAATATGGCTACACCTTC.

The rearrangement links TRBV19 to TRBJ2-2; 16 positions agree with TRBD2. Germline-derived CDR1 and CDR2 are LNHDA and SQIVND (reference sequence). V shed 5 bases, J shed 1 base, and the junction held 7 bases outside the gene matches. This CDR3 has 19 residues. The CDR3 loop is CASSGWGLAGGLNTGELFF. In DNA, the CDR3 is TGTGCCAGTAGTGGGTGGGGACTAGCGGGAGGGCTGAACACCGGGGAGCTGTTTTTT.

This chain links TRBV19 with TRBJ1-4; D is unresolved. CDR1 and CDR2 from the germline V gene are LNHDA and SQIVND (reference sequence). CDR3 length equals 13 residues. V was cut by 3 bases and J by 2 bases, with 4 bases left in between. In nucleotides, the CDR3 is TGTGCCAGTAGTATGAGCACTAATGAAAAACTGTTTTTT. As protein: CASSMSTNEKLFF.

In its sample, this clone was seen a few times. V gene TRBV7-9 combines with J gene TRBJ2-7, with TRBD1 identical over 7 bases. There are 14 residues in the CDR3. V lost 3 bases, J lost 3 bases, and 5 bases stayed unmatched. Germline lookup yields CDR1 SEHNR and CDR2 FQNEAQ (reference sequence). This chain's CDR3 is CASSLGTANYEQYF. Here the CDR3 DNA reads TGTGCCAGCAGCTTGGGGACAGCCAACTACGAGCAGTACTTC. The complete variable domain, with remaining parts taken from reference TRBV7-9 and TRBJ2-7, reads DTGVSQNPRHKITKRGQNVTFRCDPISEHNRLYWYRQTLGQGPEFLTYFQNEAQLEKSRLLSDRFSAERPKGSFSTLEIQRTEQGDSAMYLCASSLGTANYEQYFGPGTRLTVT.

The rearrangement links TRBV14 to TRBJ1-2; tentative D call: TRBD1 (5 bases). Germline CDR1 SGHDN, CDR2 FVKESK. Trimming left V 1 base short and J 8 bases short, with 14 bases between. The CDR3 has 14 residues. CDR3 sequence: CASSQGSRVRGYTF. CDR3 nucleotide sequence: TGTGCCAGCAGCCAAGGATCCAGGGTTCGGGGCTACACCTTC.

The chain employs TRBV7-3 and TRBJ2-1, with TRBD1 matching 10 bases. Germline loops: CDR1 SGHTA, CDR2 FQGTGA. The CDR3 spans 14 residues. V gave up 5 bases and J gave up 7 bases; unmatched junction bases: 5. In nucleotides, the CDR3 is TGTGCCAGCAGCCTAGGGGACAGGGGAAATGAGCAGTTCTTC. Protein: CASSLGDRGNEQFF. The full variable domain, in which reference TRBV7-3 and TRBJ2-1 provide the parts outside the CDR3, is GAGVSQTPSNKVTEKGKYVELRCDPISGHTALYWYRQSLGQGPEFLIYFQGTGAADDSGLPNDRFFAVRPEGSVSTLKIQRTERGDSAVYLCASSLGDRGNEQFFGPGTRLTVL.

About this clone itself: At one end the junction does not follow the germline gene, possibly because of a read error. V is TRBV7-7 and J is TRBJ2-2, with 7 positions matching TRBD1. This CDR3 is 17 amino acids long. Looked up from germline, CDR1 is SSHAT and CDR2 is FNYEAQ (reference sequence). The CDR3 coding sequence is TGTGCTAGCAGCTTAACTACAATGGGACAGATCACCGGGGAGCTGTTTTTT. Translated: CASSLTTMGQITGELFF.

CDR3 residues: CASSYYTGVSYNEQFF. CDR3 sequence (DNA): TGTGCCAGCAGTTACTATACGGGAGTTAGCTACAATGAGCAGTTCTTC. The gene calls are TRBV6-5 and TRBJ2-1, with a possible D match to TRBD2 (6 bases). This CDR3 comprises 16 residues. V lost 1 base, J lost 3 bases, and 13 bases lay in between. The germline V gene encodes CDR1 MNHEY and CDR2 SVGAGI.

This sequence joins TRBV3-1 (or the pseudogene TRBV3-2) and TRBJ1-4; TRBD1 agrees at 9 bases. Trimming took 4 bases from V and 5 from J; bases not matched to a gene: 5. Germline V lookup: CDR1 LGHDT, CDR2 YNNKEL (reference sequence). The length of the CDR3 is 15 residues. The CDR3 DNA is TGTGCCAGCAGCCCGGGGGGGACAGGGAATGAAAAACTGTTTTTT. Translation gives CASSPGGTGNEKLFF.

The rearrangement links TRBV25-1 to TRBJ1-6, with D unresolved. Trimming took off 2 bases at V and 7 bases at J, with 9 bases between the two ends. This CDR3 is built from 14 residues. Germline V gene lookup returns CDR1 MGHDK and CDR2 SYGVNS. The CDR3 DNA is TGTGCCAGCAGTGAAGTTCCGAGGAATTCACCCCTCCACTTT. Residues: CASSEVPRNSPLHF.

This rearrangement joins TRBV5-5 to TRBJ2-1; D gene ambiguous. The germline V and J ends were trimmed by 1 base and 4 bases, with 15 bases remaining between them. Germline lookup yields CDR1 SGHKS and CDR2 YYEKEE (reference sequence). This CDR3 region has 16 residues. CDR3 in amino acids: CASSLYASTVYNEQFF. The CDR3, as DNA: TGTGCCAGCAGCTTGTATGCCTCTACGGTATACAATGAGCAGTTCTTC.

The chain links TRBV5-1 to TRBJ1-4; D is possibly TRBD1 (6 bases). Germline CDR1 SGHRS, CDR2 YFSETQ. The CDR3 contains 15 residues. V was cut by 0 bases and J by 7 bases, with 13 bases left in between. The CDR3 nucleotides read TGCGCCAGCAGCTTGGACCCCGGGACAAGTGAAAAACTGTTTTTT. Amino acids: CASSLDPGTSEKLFF.

This chain joins TRBV10-3 and TRBJ1-2; 8 bases fit TRBD1. The germline V gene has CDR1 ENHRY and CDR2 SYGVKD. The CDR3 consists of 12 residues. J gave up 7 bases and V 6 bases, and 4 bases lay outside the gene matches. CDR3 bases: TGTGCCATCAGGACAGGGGTGAGTGGCTACACCTTC. It specifies CAIRTGVSGYTF.

The CDR3 nucleotides read TGCGCCAGCAGCTTCCCAGGGCGGTTGGATGGCTACACCTTC. Amino acids: CASSFPGRLDGYTF. This chain joins TRBV5-1 and TRBJ1-2; possibly TRBD1 for D (5 bases). The CDR3 totals 14 residues. Trimming pared 2 bases from V and 6 bases from J, leaving 14 bases between. Germline CDR1 reads SGHRS; CDR2 reads YFSETQ.

The chain recombines TRBV4-2 with TRBJ1-1, with 7 nucleotides matching TRBD1. From germline, CDR1 is LGHNA and CDR2 YNFKEQ. The V gene end was trimmed by 2 bases and the J gene end by 6 bases; junction bases not matched to a gene: 6. The length of the CDR3 is 14 residues. CDR3 nucleotides: TGTGCCAGCAGCCAATTCACAGGGGAGGCTGAAGCTTTCTTT. It yields the protein CASSQFTGEAEAFF.

The chain links TRBV5-1 to TRBJ1-1; D perhaps matches TRBD1 (5 bases). Germline assignment: CDR1 SGHRS and CDR2 YFSETQ. Trimming stripped 4 bases from V and 0 bases from J, with 7 bases between. The CDR3 is 13 amino acids. As DNA, the CDR3 is TGCGCCAGCAGCCAGACAGTGAACACTGAAGCTTTCTTT. It is translated as CASSQTVNTEAFF.

This chain connects TRBV2 to TRBJ1-2, with no clear D. The CDR3 spans 13 residues. From germline, CDR1 is SNHLY and CDR2 FYNNEI. V lost 5 bases to trimming and J lost 2 bases, with 9 bases between them. As DNA, the CDR3 is TGTGCCAGCAGTACCACAGCAAACTATGGCTACACCTTC. This sequence encodes CASSTTANYGYTF.

V gene TRBV15 combines with J gene TRBJ1-1; 10 nucleotides line up with TRBD1. Germline V gene data show CDR1 as LNHNV and CDR2 as YYDKDF (reference sequence). Trimming at V came to 8 bases and at J to 6 bases, leaving 3 bases not matched to a gene. The CDR3 is made up of 12 amino acids. The CDR3 nucleotides read TGTGCCACCGGGACAGGGGACGCTGAAGCTTTCTTT. Amino acids: CATGTGDAEAFF.

The genes are TRBV21-1 and TRBJ2-2; the table's D call, TRBD1, has no DNA check behind it. TRBV21-1 constitutes a pseudogene. This CDR3 spans 14 amino acids. The CDR3 loop is CAISGTGVPGELFF. DNA for the CDR3: TGTGCCATCTCCGGGACAGGGGTTCCCGGGGAGCTGTTTTTT.

This chain uses TRBV5-1 with TRBJ2-7; D is uncertain. The CDR3 consists of 14 residues. Germline V gene lookup returns CDR1 SGHRS and CDR2 YFSETQ. V was shortened by 2 bases and J by 0 bases, with 9 bases between the two germline ends. CDR3 sequence reads: CASSFQVSSYEQYF. CDR3 bases: TGCGCCAGCAGCTTCCAGGTGAGCTCCTACGAGCAGTACTTC.